The present T cell receptor (beta chain) was sequenced within a study of T cells in localized non-small cell lung cancer. Whole-study findings and limits: Analysis by sequencing included only one tumor region, so heterogeneity remains possible. Adjacent uninvolved lung had the highest clonality, suggesting focused antigen responses. Among blood samples, higher T cell density accompanied longer overall survival. Appearance in adjacent lung was seen for a median around 60 of the top 100 tumor clones.

Sequencing was performed with immunoSEQ multiplex PCR; in TCRdb, only in-frame clones are kept and a portion is missing. The table has about 40,000 clones, 81% seen once; the top ten hold less than 9.5%. With respect to this clone: The antigen remains undetermined.

The CDR3 spans 14 residues. CDR1 MNHEY and CDR2 SVGAGI come from the germline V gene. The chain carries TRBV6-5 and TRBJ2-5; TRBD2 matches at 9 bases. The J call may be in error: the DNA end matches TRBJ2-7 better. The sequence was obtained from a male donor at least 60 years old with stage II lung adenocarcinoma. Sequencing was performed on peripheral blood mononuclear cells, taken before any cancer treatment. The CDR3: CASSFLAGSSEQYF. The DNA of the CDR3 is TGTGCCAGCAGTTTCCTAGCGGGATCATCCGAGCAGTACTTC.